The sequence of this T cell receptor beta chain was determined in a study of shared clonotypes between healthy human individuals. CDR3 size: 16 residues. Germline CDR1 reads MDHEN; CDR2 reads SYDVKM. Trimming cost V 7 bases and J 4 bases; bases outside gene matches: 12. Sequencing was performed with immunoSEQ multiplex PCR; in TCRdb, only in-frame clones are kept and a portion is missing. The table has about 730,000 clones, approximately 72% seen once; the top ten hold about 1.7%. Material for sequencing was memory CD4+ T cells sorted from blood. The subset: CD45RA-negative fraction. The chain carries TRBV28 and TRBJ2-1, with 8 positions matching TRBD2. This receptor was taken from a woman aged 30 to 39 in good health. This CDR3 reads CASNRRSAGGYNEQFF. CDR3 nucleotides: TGTGCCAGCAACAGGAGGTCGGCGGGAGGTTACAATGAGCAGTTCTTC.